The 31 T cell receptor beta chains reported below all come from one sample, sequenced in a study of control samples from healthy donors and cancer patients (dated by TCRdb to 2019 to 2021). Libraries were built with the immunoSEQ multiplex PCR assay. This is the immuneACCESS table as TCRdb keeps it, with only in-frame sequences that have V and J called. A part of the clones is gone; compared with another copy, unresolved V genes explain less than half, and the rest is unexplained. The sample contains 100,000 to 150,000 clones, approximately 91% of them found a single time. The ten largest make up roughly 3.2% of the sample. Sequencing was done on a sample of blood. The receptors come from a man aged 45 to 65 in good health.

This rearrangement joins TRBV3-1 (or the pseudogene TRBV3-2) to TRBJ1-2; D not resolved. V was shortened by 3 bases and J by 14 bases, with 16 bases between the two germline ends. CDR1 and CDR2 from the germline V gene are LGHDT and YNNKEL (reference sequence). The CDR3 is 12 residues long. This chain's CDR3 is CASSQSFREATF. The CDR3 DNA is TGTGCCAGCAGCCAGAGCTTCAGAGAGGCTACCTTC.

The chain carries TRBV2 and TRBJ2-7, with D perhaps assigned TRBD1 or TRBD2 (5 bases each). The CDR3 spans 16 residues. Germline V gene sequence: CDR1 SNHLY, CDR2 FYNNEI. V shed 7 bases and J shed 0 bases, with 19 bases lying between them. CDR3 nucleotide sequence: TGTGCCAGCACGGGACGCTCGGGCGCCCACTCCTACGAGCAGTACTTC. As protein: CASTGRSGAHSYEQYF.

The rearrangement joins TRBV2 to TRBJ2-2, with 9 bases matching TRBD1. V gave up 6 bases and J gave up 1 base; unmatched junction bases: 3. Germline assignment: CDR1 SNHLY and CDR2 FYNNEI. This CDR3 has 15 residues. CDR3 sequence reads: CASRPGQGNTGELFF. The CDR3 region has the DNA TGTGCCAGCAGGCCGGGACAGGGGAACACCGGGGAGCTGTTTTTT.

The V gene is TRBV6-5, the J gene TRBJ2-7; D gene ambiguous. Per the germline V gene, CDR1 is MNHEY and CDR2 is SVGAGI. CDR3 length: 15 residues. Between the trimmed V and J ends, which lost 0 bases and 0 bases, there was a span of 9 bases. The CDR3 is CASSYSRRASYEQYF. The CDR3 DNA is TGTGCCAGCAGTTACTCGAGAAGAGCCTCCTACGAGCAGTACTTC.

CDR3 DNA sequence: TGTGCCAGTACCGGGGGACTTTGGAACACTGAAGCTTTCTTT. Its translation: CASTGGLWNTEAFF. The J gene is TRBJ1-1, the V gene TRBV19; perhaps TRBD1 as D (5 bases). Germline assignment: CDR1 LNHDA and CDR2 SQIVND (reference sequence). The CDR3 consists of 14 residues. V dropped 7 bases and J dropped 1 base, with 13 bases sitting between them. The full variable domain, with the rest looked up from reference TRBV19 and TRBJ1-1, is DGGITQSPKYLFRKEGQNVTLSCEQNLNHDAMYWYRQDPGQGLRLIYYSQIVNDFQKGDIAEGYSVSREKKESFPLTVTSAQKNPTAFYLCASTGGLWNTEAFFGQGTRLTVV.

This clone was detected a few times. Here the CDR3 reads CSASRRFNQPQHF. DNA of the CDR3: TGCAGTGCTAGTCGACGGTTCAATCAGCCCCAGCATTTT. V usage is TRBV20-1 and J usage is TRBJ1-5; D remains ambiguous. Germline V CDR1 and CDR2: DFQATT, SNEGSKA (reference sequence). The CDR3 contains 13 residues. V was shortened by 3 bases and J by 3 bases, with 9 bases between the two germline ends.

The CDR3 DNA sequence: TGTGCCAGCAGCTTAAATCTAGGGGGCAATTCACCCCTCCACTTT. It codes for CASSLNLGGNSPLHF. The V gene is TRBV7-3, the J gene TRBJ1-6, with 7 bases aligning to TRBD1. Germline CDR1 SGHTA, CDR2 FQGTGA. The J segment lost 7 bases and the V segment lost 1 base, leaving 4 bases of the junction unmatched. CDR3 length equals 15 residues.

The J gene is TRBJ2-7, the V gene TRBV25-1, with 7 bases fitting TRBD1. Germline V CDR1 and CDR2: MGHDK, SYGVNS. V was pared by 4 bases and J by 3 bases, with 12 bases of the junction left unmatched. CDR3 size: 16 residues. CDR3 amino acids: CASSAKDRVGFYEQYF. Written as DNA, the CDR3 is TGTGCCAGCAGTGCCAAAGACAGGGTAGGGTTCTACGAGCAGTACTTC.

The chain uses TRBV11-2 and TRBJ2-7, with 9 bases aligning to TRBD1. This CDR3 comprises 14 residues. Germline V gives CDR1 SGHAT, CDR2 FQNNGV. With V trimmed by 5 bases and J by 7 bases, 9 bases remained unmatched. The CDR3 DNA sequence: TGTGCCAGCAGCGTGGGACAGGGTACGGGGGAGCAGTACTTC. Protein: CASSVGQGTGEQYF.

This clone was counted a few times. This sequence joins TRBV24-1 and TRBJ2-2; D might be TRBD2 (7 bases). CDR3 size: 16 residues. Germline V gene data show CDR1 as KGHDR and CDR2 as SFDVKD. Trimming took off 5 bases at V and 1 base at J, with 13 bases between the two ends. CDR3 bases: TGTGCCACCAGTGGTCCGGGGGGCAAGAACACCGGGGAGCTGTTTTTT. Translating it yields CATSGPGGKNTGELFF.

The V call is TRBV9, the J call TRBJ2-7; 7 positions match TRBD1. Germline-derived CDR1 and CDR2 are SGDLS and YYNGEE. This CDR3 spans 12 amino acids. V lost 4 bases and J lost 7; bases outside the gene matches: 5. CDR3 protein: CASSRGQGEQYF. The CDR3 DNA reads TGTGCCAGCAGCAGGGGGCAGGGGGAGCAGTACTTC.

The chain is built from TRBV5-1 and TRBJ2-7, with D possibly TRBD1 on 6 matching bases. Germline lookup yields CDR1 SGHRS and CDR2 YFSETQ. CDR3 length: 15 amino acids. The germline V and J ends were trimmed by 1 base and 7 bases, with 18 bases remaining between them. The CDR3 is CASSLTGSGSGEQYF. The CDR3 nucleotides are TGCGCCAGCAGCTTGACAGGGTCAGGATCGGGGGAGCAGTACTTC.

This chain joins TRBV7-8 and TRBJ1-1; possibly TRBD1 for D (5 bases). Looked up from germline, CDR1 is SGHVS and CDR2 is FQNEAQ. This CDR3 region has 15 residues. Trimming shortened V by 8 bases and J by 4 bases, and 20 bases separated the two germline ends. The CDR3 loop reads CASLTSGTRSTEAFF. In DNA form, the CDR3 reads TGTGCCAGCCTGACCTCAGGGACCCGGAGCACTGAAGCTTTCTTT.

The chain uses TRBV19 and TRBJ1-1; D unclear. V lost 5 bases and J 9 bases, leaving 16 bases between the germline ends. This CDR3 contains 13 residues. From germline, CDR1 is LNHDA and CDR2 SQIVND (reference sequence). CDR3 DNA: TGTGCCAGTAGTCTCGAAGGCGTAGCGCAAGCTTTCTTT. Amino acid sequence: CASSLEGVAQAFF.

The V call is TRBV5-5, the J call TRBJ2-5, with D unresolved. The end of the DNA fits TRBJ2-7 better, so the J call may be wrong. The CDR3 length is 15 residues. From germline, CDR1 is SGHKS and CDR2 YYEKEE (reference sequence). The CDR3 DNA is TGTGCCAGCAGCTTCTCCGAGATGACGGTCTACGAGCAGTACTTC. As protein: CASSFSEMTVYEQYF.

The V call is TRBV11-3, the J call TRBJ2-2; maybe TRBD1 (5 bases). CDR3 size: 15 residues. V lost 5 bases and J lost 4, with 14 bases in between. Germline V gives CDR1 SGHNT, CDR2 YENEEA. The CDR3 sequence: CASSTGRVGTGELFF. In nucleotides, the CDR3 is TGTGCCAGCAGCACAGGCAGGGTCGGCACCGGGGAGCTGTTTTTT.

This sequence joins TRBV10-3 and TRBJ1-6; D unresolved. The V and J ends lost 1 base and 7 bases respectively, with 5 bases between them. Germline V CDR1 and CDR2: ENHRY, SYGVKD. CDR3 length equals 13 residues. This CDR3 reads CAISELGNSPLHF. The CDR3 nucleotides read TGTGCCATCAGTGAGTTGGGGAATTCACCCCTCCACTTT.

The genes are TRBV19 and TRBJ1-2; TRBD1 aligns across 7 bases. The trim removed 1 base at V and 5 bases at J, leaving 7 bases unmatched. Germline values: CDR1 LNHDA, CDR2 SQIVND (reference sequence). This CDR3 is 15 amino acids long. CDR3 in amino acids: CASSIAHRGGYGYTF. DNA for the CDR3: TGTGCCAGTAGTATAGCCCACAGGGGAGGATATGGCTACACCTTC.

The CDR3 sequence is CASSDPGGETQYF. The DNA of the CDR3 is TGTGCCAGCAGTGATCCAGGAGGAGAGACCCAGTACTTC. The J gene is TRBJ2-5, the V gene TRBV2, with a weak D call TRBD2 (5 bases). Between the trimmed V and J ends, which lost 3 bases and 4 bases, there was a span of 9 bases. The CDR3 is 13 amino acids. Germline loops: CDR1 SNHLY, CDR2 FYNNEI.

The CDR3: CASSASFMEQYF. CDR3 DNA sequence: TGTGCCAGCTCAGCCTCCTTCATGGAGCAGTACTTC. This chain links TRBV18 with TRBJ2-7; no reliable D call. V lost 5 bases and J lost 7, with 12 bases in between. The germline CDR1 and CDR2 sequences are KGHSH and LQKENI. This CDR3 contains 12 residues.

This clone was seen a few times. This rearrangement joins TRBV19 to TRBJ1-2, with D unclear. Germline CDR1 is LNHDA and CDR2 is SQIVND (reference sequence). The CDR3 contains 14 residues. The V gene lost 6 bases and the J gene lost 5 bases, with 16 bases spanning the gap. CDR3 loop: CASSDPAGNYGYTF. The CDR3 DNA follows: TGTGCCAGTAGCGACCCGGCTGGAAATTATGGCTACACCTTC.

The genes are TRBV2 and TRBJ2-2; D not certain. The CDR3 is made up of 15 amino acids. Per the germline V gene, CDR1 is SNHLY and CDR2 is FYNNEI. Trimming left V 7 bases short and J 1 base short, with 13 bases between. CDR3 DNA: TGTGCCAGCAAGAGAGACATGCTGAACACCGGGGAGCTGTTTTTT. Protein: CASKRDMLNTGELFF.

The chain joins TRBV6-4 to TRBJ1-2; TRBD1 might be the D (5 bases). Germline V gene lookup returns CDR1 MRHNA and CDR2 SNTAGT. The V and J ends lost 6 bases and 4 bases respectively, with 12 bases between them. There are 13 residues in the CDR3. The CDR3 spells CASRGDGFYGYTF. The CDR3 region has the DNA TGTGCCAGCAGGGGGGACGGCTTCTATGGCTACACCTTC.

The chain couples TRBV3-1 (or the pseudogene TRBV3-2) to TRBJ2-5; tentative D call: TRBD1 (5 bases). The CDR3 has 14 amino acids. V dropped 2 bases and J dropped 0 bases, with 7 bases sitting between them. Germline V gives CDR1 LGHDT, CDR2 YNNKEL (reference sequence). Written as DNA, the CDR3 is TGTGCCAGCAGCCAAAGGGGTAACCAAGAGACCCAGTACTTC. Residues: CASSQRGNQETQYF.

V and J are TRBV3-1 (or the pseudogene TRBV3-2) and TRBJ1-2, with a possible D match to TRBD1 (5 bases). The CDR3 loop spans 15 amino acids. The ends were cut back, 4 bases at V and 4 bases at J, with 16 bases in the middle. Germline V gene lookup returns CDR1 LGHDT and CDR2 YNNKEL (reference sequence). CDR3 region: CASSPQGRLSYGYTF. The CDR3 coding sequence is TGTGCCAGCAGCCCCCAGGGCCGTCTAAGCTATGGCTACACCTTC.

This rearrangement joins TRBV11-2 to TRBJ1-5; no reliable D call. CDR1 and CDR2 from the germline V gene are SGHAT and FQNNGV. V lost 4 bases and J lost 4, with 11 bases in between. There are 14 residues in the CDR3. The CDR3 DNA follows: TGTGCCAGCAGCTCCCGGGCCACTAATCAGCCCCAGCATTTT. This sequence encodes CASSSRATNQPQHF.

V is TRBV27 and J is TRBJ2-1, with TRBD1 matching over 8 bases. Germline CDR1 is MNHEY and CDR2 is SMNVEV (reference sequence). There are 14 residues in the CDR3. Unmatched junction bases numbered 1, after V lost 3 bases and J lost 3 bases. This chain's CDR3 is CASSFGTGYNEQFF. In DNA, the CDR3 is TGTGCCAGCAGTTTCGGGACAGGCTACAATGAGCAGTTCTTC.

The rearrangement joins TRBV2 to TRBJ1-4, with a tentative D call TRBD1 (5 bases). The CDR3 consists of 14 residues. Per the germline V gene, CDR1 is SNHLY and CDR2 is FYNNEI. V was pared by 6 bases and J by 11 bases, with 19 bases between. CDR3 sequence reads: CASRVAALKGKLFF. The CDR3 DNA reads TGTGCCAGCAGAGTGGCGGCTCTAAAGGGGAAACTGTTTTTT.

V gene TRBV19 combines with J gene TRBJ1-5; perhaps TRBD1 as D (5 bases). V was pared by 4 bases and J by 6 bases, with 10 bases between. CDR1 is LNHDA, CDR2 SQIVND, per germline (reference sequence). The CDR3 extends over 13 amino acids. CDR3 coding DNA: TGTGCCAGTAGTAACCGGGGGGGTCAGCCCCAGCATTTT. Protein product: CASSNRGGQPQHF.

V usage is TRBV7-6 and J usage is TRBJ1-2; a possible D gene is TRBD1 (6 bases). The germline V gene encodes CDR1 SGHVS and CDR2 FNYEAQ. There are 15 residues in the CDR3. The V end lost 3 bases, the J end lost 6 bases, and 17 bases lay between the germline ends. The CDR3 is CASSLYTGAANGYTF. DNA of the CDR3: TGTGCCAGCAGCTTGTACACGGGGGCGGCGAATGGCTACACCTTC.

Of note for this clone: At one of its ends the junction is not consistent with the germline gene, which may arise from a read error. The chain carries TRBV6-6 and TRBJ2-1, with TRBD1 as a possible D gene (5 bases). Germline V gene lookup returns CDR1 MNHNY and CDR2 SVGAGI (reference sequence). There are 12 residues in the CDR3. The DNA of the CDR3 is TGTGCCAGCAGTCCAGGGTACAGTGAGCAGTTCTTC. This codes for CASSPGYSEQFF.